These 29 T cell receptor beta chains share one sample of origin, sequenced in a study of blood T cell repertoires in COVID-19. Using immunoSEQ multiplex PCR, the repertoire was profiled, and TCRdb retains in-frame clones only, with some absent. Of roughly 140,000 clones detected, 84% appear once; the ten largest clones hold roughly 2%. Material for sequencing was peripheral blood. The receptors derive from a man between 65 and 80 years old with acute or convalescent COVID-19.

The chain couples TRBV5-1 to TRBJ2-2, with D maybe TRBD1 (5 bases). The germline V gene has CDR1 SGHRS and CDR2 YFSETQ. This CDR3 has 15 amino acids. V dropped 6 bases and J dropped 0 bases, with 12 bases sitting between them. The CDR3 DNA reads as TGCGCCAGCAAAATGGGGCAGGCGAACACCGGGGAGCTGTTTTTT. Amino acid sequence: CASKMGQANTGELFF.

This chain links TRBV27 with TRBJ2-7; 7 bases are a match to TRBD1. The V segment lost 5 bases and the J segment 2 bases; nucleotides outside the gene matches: 15. Germline V gives CDR1 MNHEY, CDR2 SMNVEV (reference sequence). The CDR3 is made up of 17 amino acids. The CDR3 sequence is CASSPRQEGTATYEQYF. The CDR3 DNA reads TGTGCCAGCAGTCCCAGGCAAGAGGGGACAGCTACCTACGAGCAGTACTTC.

The CDR3 sequence is CASSIGSGGNLYSNQPQHF. DNA of the CDR3: TGTGCCAGTAGTATAGGCTCTGGAGGGAACCTCTATAGCAATCAGCCCCAGCATTTT. The chain links TRBV19 to TRBJ1-5; no definite D call. The germline gives CDR1 LNHDA, CDR2 SQIVND (reference sequence). Trimming took off 1 base at V and 0 bases at J, with 19 bases between the two ends. This CDR3 has 19 residues.

This sequence joins TRBV24-1 and TRBJ2-5; 7 nucleotides agree with TRBD2. CDR1 is KGHDR, CDR2 SFDVKD, per germline. J was trimmed by 4 bases and V by 4 bases; bases with no gene match: 8. CDR3 size: 15 residues. CDR3 sequence: CATSESGREGETQYF. In DNA form, the CDR3 reads TGTGCCACCAGTGAATCGGGGAGGGAAGGAGAGACCCAGTACTTC.

The chain uses TRBV5-1 and TRBJ1-1; 7 bases agree with TRBD1. Germline V gene lookup returns CDR1 SGHRS and CDR2 YFSETQ. V dropped 0 bases and J dropped 4; count of bases not matched to a gene: 3. The CDR3 spans 14 residues. The DNA for the CDR3 is TGCGCCAGCAGCTTGGGGAACAGGGGCACTGAAGCTTTCTTT. This codes for CASSLGNRGTEAFF.

This rearrangement joins TRBV27 to TRBJ2-1; TRBD2 agrees at 11 bases. The CDR3 has 16 amino acids. V trimming: 4 bases; J trimming: 2 bases; junction bases outside the gene matches: 4. CDR1 is MNHEY, CDR2 SMNVEV, per germline (reference sequence). CDR3 nucleotides: TGTGCCAGCAGTTCGGGACTAGCGGCCGCCTACAATGAGCAGTTCTTC. This codes for CASSSGLAAAYNEQFF.

The chain is built from TRBV28 and TRBJ2-7; D possibly corresponds to TRBD2 (6 bases). Between the trimmed V and J ends, which lost 6 bases and 2 bases, there was a span of 20 bases. The CDR3 extends over 16 amino acids. The germline gives CDR1 MDHEN, CDR2 SYDVKM. The CDR3 DNA reads as TGTGCCAGCAGGAGCCCACTAGCATATCCCACCTACGAGCAGTACTTC. Translating gives CASRSPLAYPTYEQYF.

This clone was counted a single time. V and J are TRBV7-8 and TRBJ1-3; D perhaps matches TRBD1 (5 bases). With 1 base removed from V and 0 bases from J, the gap between germline ends came to 16 bases. This CDR3 is built from 18 residues. CDR1 is SGHVS, CDR2 FQNEAQ, per germline. The CDR3 bases are TGTGCCAGCAGCTTAGTGTGGTCCCCGGGGGGCTCTGGAAACACCATATATTTT. Translated, it gives CASSLVWSPGGSGNTIYF.

The chain recombines TRBV29-1 with TRBJ2-1; no definite D call. The V end lost 4 bases, the J end lost 0 bases, and 10 bases lay between the germline ends. The germline CDR1 and CDR2 sequences are SQVTM and ANQGSEA. This CDR3 spans 14 amino acids. DNA of the CDR3: TGCAGCGTTGCACCCCCGAGCTCCTACAATGAGCAGTTCTTC. As protein: CSVAPPSSYNEQFF.

The V call is TRBV3-1 (or the pseudogene TRBV3-2), the J call TRBJ2-1, with D possibly TRBD2 on 6 matching bases. The CDR3 contains 16 residues. Per germline, CDR1 LGHDT and CDR2 YNNKEL (reference sequence). V was shortened by 5 bases and J by 10 bases, with 24 bases between the two germline ends. The DNA for the CDR3 is TGTGCCAGCAGCTGGGGTATGGGGGAGGCTCCCGGGGAGCAGTTCTTC. This translates into CASSWGMGEAPGEQFF.

This clone has only a few counts. The chain links TRBV19 to TRBJ1-5; D not resolved. This CDR3 has 15 residues. V was trimmed by 1 base and J by 6 bases, leaving 13 bases between them. CDR1 is LNHDA and CDR2 is SQIVND in the germline V gene (reference sequence). The CDR3 reads CASSIGGAVGQPQHF. CDR3 nucleotide sequence: TGTGCCAGTAGTATAGGCGGAGCGGTTGGTCAGCCCCAGCATTTT.

The chain has TRBV5-4 and TRBJ1-6; 10 nucleotides match TRBD1. This CDR3 region has 14 residues. The junction had 3 bases not matched to a gene; V was cut back by 2 bases and J by 10 bases. Per germline, CDR1 SGHNT and CDR2 YYREEE (reference sequence). The CDR3 DNA reads as TGTGCCAGCAGCTTAGGGACAGGGGAATCACCCCTCCACTTT. Encoded protein: CASSLGTGESPLHF. The full variable domain, its missing parts supplied by reference TRBV5-4 and TRBJ1-6, is ETGVTQSPTHLIKTRGQQVTLRCSSQSGHNTVSWYQQALGQGPQFIFQYYREEENGRGNFPPRFSGLQFPNYSSELNVNALELDDSALYLCASSLGTGESPLHFGNGTRLTVT.

The chain employs TRBV7-8 and TRBJ1-4; 10 bases are shared with TRBD1. V was pared by 5 bases and J by 7 bases, with 10 bases of the junction left unmatched. There are 16 residues in the CDR3. CDR1 and CDR2 from the germline V gene are SGHVS and FQNEAQ. The CDR3 is CASSRLRDRGSEKLFF. CDR3 nucleotide sequence: TGTGCCAGCAGCCGGCTTAGGGACAGGGGTAGTGAAAAACTGTTTTTT.

The J gene is TRBJ2-7, the V gene TRBV19; D uncertain. This CDR3 is built from 14 residues. Germline V gene data show CDR1 as LNHDA and CDR2 as SQIVND (reference sequence). V dropped 4 bases and J dropped 3 bases, with 13 bases sitting between them. CDR3 nucleotides: TGTGCCAGTAGTACGGGTAAGATAATCTACGAGCAGTACTTC. It yields the protein CASSTGKIIYEQYF.

This clone was found a few times. The chain combines TRBV5-4 with TRBJ1-4, with 7 bases that match TRBD1. V trimming: 4 bases; J trimming: 8 bases; junction bases outside the gene matches: 5. The CDR3 runs 13 residues. Looked up from germline, CDR1 is SGHNT and CDR2 is YYREEE (reference sequence). The DNA for the CDR3 is TGTGCCAGCAGCCGGGACAGAAACGAAAAACTGTTTTTT. This codes for CASSRDRNEKLFF.

V is TRBV2 and J is TRBJ2-7; tentative D call: TRBD1 (5 bases). CDR3 length equals 17 residues. CDR1 is SNHLY, CDR2 FYNNEI, per germline. Between the trimmed V and J ends, which lost 0 bases and 1 base, there was a span of 16 bases. The CDR3 DNA follows: TGTGCCAGCAGTGAAGCGCTTCTTGGGGCCCTGTCCTACGAGCAGTACTTC. Its translation is CASSEALLGALSYEQYF.

The sample holds one count of this clone. The chain is built from TRBV7-8 and TRBJ2-6; 11 positions match TRBD2. The CDR3 has 19 amino acids. The V and J ends lost 1 base and 0 bases, in that order; junction bases with no gene match: 5. The germline V gene encodes CDR1 SGHVS and CDR2 FQNEAQ. CDR3 DNA: TGTGCCAGCAGCTTAGAGCCTAGCGGGGGGCTCTCTGGGGCCAACGTCCTGACTTTC. Amino acids: CASSLEPSGGLSGANVLTF. The full variable domain, completed using reference TRBV7-8 and TRBJ2-6, is GAGVSQSPRYKVAKRGQDVALRCDPISGHVSLFWYQQALGQGPEFLTYFQNEAQLDKSGLPSDRFFAERPEGSVSTLKIQRTQQEDSAVYLCASSLEPSGGLSGANVLTFGAGSRLTVL.

The rearrangement links TRBV11-2 to TRBJ2-5; D is perhaps TRBD2 (6 bases). Germline assignment: CDR1 SGHAT and CDR2 FQNNGV. The CDR3 is 16 residues long. Trimming cost V 1 base and J 3 bases, with 15 bases left between them. The CDR3 loop is CASSLASAGGEETQYF. The CDR3 DNA sequence: TGTGCCAGCAGCTTAGCAAGCGCCGGAGGGGAAGAGACCCAGTACTTC.

The V gene is TRBV10-3, the J gene TRBJ2-2; D is unclear. This CDR3 is built from 16 residues. Trimming took 7 bases from V and 0 from J, leaving 15 bases between them. Germline assignment: CDR1 ENHRY and CDR2 SYGVKD. The CDR3 is CAITAERPSNTGELFF. The CDR3 region has the DNA TGTGCCATCACGGCGGAGCGACCTTCGAACACCGGGGAGCTGTTTTTT.

The rearrangement links TRBV4-1 to TRBJ1-3; 11 bases line up with TRBD1. The germline V gene encodes CDR1 MGHRA and CDR2 YSYEKL. The CDR3 runs 14 residues. V shed 0 bases and J 9 bases; nucleotides not matched to a gene: 1. CDR3 DNA sequence: TGCGCCAGCAGCCAAGAGGGGACAGGGGGCACCATATATTTT. Residues: CASSQEGTGGTIYF.

The genes are TRBV12-3 or TRBV12-4 and TRBJ2-7, with 8 bases lining up with TRBD1. CDR3 length: 13 amino acids. The ends lost 6 bases at V and 4 bases at J; junction bases unmatched: 5. This chain's CDR3 is CASRGTGGYEQYF. CDR3 coding DNA: TGTGCCAGCAGAGGGACAGGAGGTTACGAGCAGTACTTC.

The rearrangement joins TRBV18 to TRBJ1-1, with D perhaps matching TRBD1 (6 bases). This CDR3 contains 14 residues. The V end lost 3 bases, the J end lost 4 bases, and 12 bases lay between the germline ends. Germline assignment: CDR1 KGHSH and CDR2 LQKENI. The CDR3 reads CASSPSGESTEAFF. The CDR3 coding sequence is TGTGCCAGCTCACCCTCAGGGGAGAGCACTGAAGCTTTCTTT.

This chain connects TRBV19 to TRBJ2-2; 8 bases are a match to TRBD1. Looked up from germline, CDR1 is LNHDA and CDR2 is SQIVND (reference sequence). The CDR3 is 18 residues long. V was pared by 5 bases and J by 3 bases, with 14 bases of the junction left unmatched. CDR3 residues: CASSPIGSDRVDTGELFF. Here the CDR3 DNA reads TGTGCCAGTAGTCCAATAGGGTCGGACAGGGTAGACACCGGGGAGCTGTTTTTT.

The J gene is TRBJ2-1, the V gene TRBV9; D perhaps matches TRBD2 (5 bases). Between the trimmed V and J ends, which lost 4 bases and 3 bases, there was a span of 20 bases. Germline CDR1 is SGDLS and CDR2 is YYNGEE. The CDR3 consists of 17 residues. The CDR3 nucleotides are TGTGCCAGCAGCCCCCACTTCGAGCGGAAAAACTACAATGAGCAGTTCTTC. Its translation is CASSPHFERKNYNEQFF. Based on the CDR3 plus reference TRBV9 and TRBJ2-1, the full variable domain is DSGVTQTPKHLITATGQRVTLRCSPRSGDLSVYWYQQSLDQGLQFLIQYYNGEERAKGNILERFSAQQFPDLHSELNLSSLELGDSALYFCASSPHFERKNYNEQFFGPGTRLTVL.

This chain joins TRBV11-2 and TRBJ1-6; D gene uncertain. V lost 6 bases and J 5 bases, leaving 17 bases between the germline ends. The CDR3 is made up of 16 amino acids. Germline V CDR1 and CDR2: SGHAT, FQNNGV. This chain's CDR3 is CASSRRFGSDNSPLHF. CDR3 in DNA: TGTGCCAGCAGTCGACGGTTCGGGTCCGATAATTCACCCCTCCACTTT.

The rearrangement joins TRBV5-1 to TRBJ2-3; 7 bases align to TRBD1. There are 14 residues in the CDR3. With V trimmed by 4 bases and J by 8 bases, 10 bases remained unmatched. In germline, CDR1 is SGHRS, CDR2 YFSETQ. CDR3 nucleotide sequence: TGCGCCAGCAGCCCCGGGGACAGAGGGGCTACGCAGTATTTT. Protein product: CASSPGDRGATQYF.

This clone was seen a few times. The chain links TRBV7-9 to TRBJ1-1; 8 bases agree with TRBD1. Germline V gene lookup returns CDR1 SEHNR and CDR2 FQNEAQ (reference sequence). With 4 bases clipped from V and 5 bases from J, the junction kept 9 bases outside the gene matches. The CDR3 loop spans 15 amino acids. This CDR3 reads CASSYQQGVGTEAFF. CDR3 sequence (DNA): TGTGCCAGCAGCTACCAACAGGGGGTGGGTACTGAAGCTTTCTTT.

About this clone itself: This sample also contains other DNA sequences that code for the same CDR3. CDR3 sequence (DNA): TGTGCCAGCAGCCTCAACACTGAAGCTTTCTTT. Residues: CASSLNTEAFF. This chain links TRBV5-6 with TRBJ1-1; D unresolved. The V gene lost 4 bases and the J gene lost 2 bases, with 3 bases spanning the gap. The CDR3 runs 11 residues. Germline CDR1 SGHDT, CDR2 YYEEEE.

The rearrangement links TRBV28 to TRBJ2-5; weak D call: TRBD2 (5 bases). Trimming removed 5 bases from V and 7 bases from J, with 23 bases in between. CDR3 size: 16 residues. The germline V gene has CDR1 MDHEN and CDR2 SYDVKM. The CDR3 protein is CASSQTTGVGRGTQYF. As DNA, the CDR3 is TGTGCCAGCAGTCAAACTACCGGAGTGGGCCGGGGGACCCAGTACTTC.